Reported below is one TCR beta chain. These data are taken from a study of T cells in localized non-small cell lung cancer. TCRdb's table, derived via immunoSEQ multiplex PCR, lists solely in-frame clones and lacks some. The sample lists about 33,000 clones; about 90% were seen once. The CDR3 runs 12 residues. Trimming pared 3 bases from V and 8 bases from J, leaving 5 bases between. In germline, CDR1 is MNHEY, CDR2 SMNVEV (reference sequence). The receptor was derived from a man aged 40 to 70 with stage I lung adenocarcinoma. Sequenced here: peripheral blood, sampled before any cancer treatment. The rearrangement links TRBV27 to TRBJ1-6; no definite D call. CDR3 nucleotide sequence: TGTGCCAGCAGTTTTAGGGATTCACCCCTCCACTTT. Translation gives CASSFRDSPLHF.